This T cell receptor (beta chain) was captured by sequencing in a study of cytomegalovirus exposure and HLA in healthy donors (dated by TCRdb to 2016 to 2017). In the study overall: According to a later analysis, one platform produced both the roughly 130 validation repertoires and the 730 or so repertoires of the first cohort. The study aimed to test whether cataloging public T cell receptors could reveal signatures of past pathogen exposure. A separate validation cohort of over a hundred different subjects was used in addition to the roughly 620-subject first cohort. High-throughput TCR immunosequencing, statistical association of individual TCRs with disease status, and machine learning were combined to predict cytomegalovirus infection status.

Separate from the roughly 650-subject first cohort, the validation cohort of some 130 subjects was the group to which the donors belonged. The library was built by means of the immunoSEQ multiplex PCR assay. The original methods were these. A statistical classification framework was built for diagnosing cytomegalovirus status from the catalog of TCR beta chain sequences. TCRdb stores this immuneACCESS table with in-frame sequences only. Part of the clones is absent; in the studies checked, under half of the shortfall reflects unresolved V genes, and no reason is known for the rest. V, J and clone size are taken as reported in that table, and D and trimming were inferred from the DNA itself. This sample holds 150,000 to 200,000 clones; just under 90% were observed only once. More than 1.2% of the sample goes to the ten largest clones. As for this clone: Its antigen is currently not known. No clone much larger than this one lies a single base away; base qualities are absent.

Overall study results and their limits: Most TCR sequences were seen in very few donors, while some public TCRs were found in many individuals. In vitro tests confirmed that a few of the cytomegalovirus-associated TCR beta chains recognize cytomegalovirus antigens. In both the original and validation cohorts, the classifier was reported to diagnose cytomegalovirus status with high specificity and sensitivity. The authors suggested that the approach could potentially be extended to other disease states and immunological phenotypes. A later analysis had no HLA typing for the validation cohort, so co-occurrence there was scored across all 110 or so repertoires. In a later analysis, TCRs clustered in the first cohort were found to also tend to co-occur in the 120 or so validation repertoires, with 85% to 95% of cluster scores above 0. In the study, approximately 150 TCR beta chains were listed as associated with cytomegalovirus.

CDR1 is given as SEHNR and CDR2 as FQNEAQ, both from the germline V gene (reference sequence). V drops 1 base and J drops 14 bases, leaving 13 bases in between. From the cysteine through the phenylalanine, the CDR3 covers 12 amino acids. Only the CDR3 portion is preserved as DNA: 36 bases, with reading frame beginning at the first base. The source material was PBMCs. This clonotype was obtained from a woman between 25 and 40 years old in good health and CMV-seronegative. This receptor chain uses TRBV7-9 and TRBJ2-3; TRBD1 is perhaps the D gene, given 6 matching bases. Here is the DNA: TGTGCCAGCAGCTTAGTGACAGGCGGTCCGTATTTT. Translated, this is CASSLVTGGPYF.